One and the same sample provided the 6 T cell receptor beta chains below, sequenced in a study of cytomegalovirus exposure and HLA in healthy donors. Researchers ran the PCR with 60 Vbeta and 13 Jbeta primers. Here immunoSEQ multiplex PCR was the method, and the copy in TCRdb shows in-frame clones only, minus some. The sample contains under 150,000 clones, over 65% of which appear only once. The source material was PBMCs. These receptors were taken from a woman aged 18-29 years in good health and CMV-seronegative.

The chain links TRBV5-6 to TRBJ1-2; 11 nucleotides match TRBD1. The length of the CDR3 is 16 residues. Germline V gene sequence: CDR1 SGHDT, CDR2 YYEEEE. V was pared by 4 bases and J by 8 bases, with 13 bases of the junction left unmatched. The CDR3 DNA reads TGTGCCAGCAGCCAAGGACAGGGGGCGGATCTCGGGGGCTACACCTTC. This codes for CASSQGQGADLGGYTF.

This clone appeared once. The chain is built from TRBV7-9 and TRBJ1-5, with 7 bases lining up with TRBD1. CDR1 and CDR2 from the germline V gene are SEHNR and FQNEAQ (reference sequence). The CDR3 loop spans 13 amino acids. J gave up 5 bases and V 5 bases, and 3 bases lay outside the gene matches. Written as DNA, the CDR3 is TGTGCCAGCAGCCAGGACAGGCATCAGCCCCAGCATTTT. It encodes CASSQDRHQPQHF.

The chain uses TRBV4-2 and TRBJ2-3; TRBD2 matches 9 bases. From germline, CDR1 is LGHNA and CDR2 YNFKEQ. CDR3 length: 15 amino acids. V lost 1 base to trimming and J lost 6 bases; unmatched junction nucleotides: 5. The CDR3 here is CASSQVAGARDTQYF. The DNA for the CDR3 is TGTGCCAGCAGCCAAGTAGCGGGGGCCCGGGATACGCAGTATTTT.

The V gene is TRBV2, the J gene TRBJ1-4, with TRBD1 matching over 8 bases. Per the germline V gene, CDR1 is SNHLY and CDR2 is FYNNEI. The length of the CDR3 is 14 residues. With 4 bases clipped from V and 4 bases from J, the junction kept 2 bases outside the gene matches. The chain's CDR3 is CASSVTGGNEKLFF. DNA for the CDR3: TGTGCCAGCAGTGTCACAGGGGGTAATGAAAAACTGTTTTTT.

The genes are TRBV7-6 and TRBJ1-1; no reliable D call. This CDR3 is 16 amino acids long. Trimming shortened V by 1 base and J by 0 bases, and 12 bases separated the two germline ends. The V gene's germline CDR1 is SGHVS and CDR2 FNYEAQ. In nucleotides, the CDR3 is TGTGCCAGCAGCTTAGGGATGTGGGCCATGAACACTGAAGCTTTCTTT. Translated: CASSLGMWAMNTEAFF.

The rearrangement links TRBV29-1 to TRBJ2-7, with 7 positions matching TRBD1. The CDR3 sequence is 13 residues long. V shed 7 bases and J 3 bases; nucleotides not matched to a gene: 9. The germline V gene encodes CDR1 SQVTM and CDR2 ANQGSEA. This CDR3 reads CSASYGTDYEQYF. In DNA form, the CDR3 reads TGCAGCGCTAGCTACGGGACAGACTACGAGCAGTACTTC.